This T cell receptor (beta chain) was documented in a study of neurological immune-mediated disorders. TCRdb recomputed calls from the 5' RACE reads with MiXCR, one row per CDR3 protein. The sample lists tens of thousands of distinct CDR3 sequences, around 14% seen once, with 25% to 30% in the top ten. The germline V and J ends were trimmed by 6 bases and 0 bases, with 12 bases remaining between them. The length of the CDR3 is 16 residues. CDR1 is ENHRY, CDR2 SYGVKD, per germline. Among the participants, healthy controls were blood bank volunteers in Maryland, USA. This receptor was taken from a man between 65 and 85 years old in good health. The chain joins TRBV10-3 to TRBJ2-6, with D possibly TRBD1 on 6 matching bases. The sequenced sample was PBMCs. The CDR3: CAISPTGGSGANVLTF. The CDR3 nucleotides read TGTGCCATCAGCCCGACAGGAGGCTCTGGGGCCAACGTCCTGACTTTC.